The clone carrying this TCR beta chain was detected only a few times. Its antigen is as yet unknown. The data were taken from a study of early stage breast cancer tumors. Across the study: Each sample averaged around 9.2-fold read coverage. Broader study findings: Tumors had around 2.3-fold higher T cell density than normal breast. Functional markers like CD4, CD8 and FOXP3 were missed in bulk sequencing.

Sequencing was performed with immunoSEQ multiplex PCR; in TCRdb, only in-frame clones are kept and a portion is missing. This sample has about 63,000 clones, with roughly 80% found just once. Trimming cost V 7 bases and J 4 bases, with 14 bases left between them. The CDR3 has 14 residues. Germline V lookup: CDR1 SEHNR, CDR2 FQNEAQ (reference sequence). Sequenced: blood. The chain is built from TRBV7-9 and TRBJ2-1, with unresolved D. The clonotype originates from a person aged 30 to 40 with breast cancer. The CDR3 DNA sequence: TGTGCCAGCACAAACAGCGCGGCGTACAATGAGCAGTTCTTC. Translated, it gives CASTNSAAYNEQFF.